The 20 T cell receptor beta chains below were found in one sample sequenced in a study of blood T cell repertoires in COVID-19. The table came from immunoSEQ multiplex PCR; TCRdb's copy has only in-frame clones and leaves some out. The table lists about 280,000 clones, approximately 85% of them singletons. Sequencing used peripheral blood. These receptors all stem from a man aged 50 to 59 with active or convalescent COVID-19.

This clone was picked up a small number of times. The rearrangement uses TRBV5-1 and TRBJ1-4, with 8 bases identical to TRBD1. The CDR3 contains 15 residues. V lost 3 bases to trimming and J lost 2 bases; unmatched junction nucleotides: 3. Germline V gene lookup returns CDR1 SGHRS and CDR2 YFSETQ. CDR3 residues: CASSWTGTTNEKLFF. CDR3 DNA: TGCGCCAGCAGCTGGACAGGGACCACTAATGAAAAACTGTTTTTT. The variable domain in full, with the rest retrieved from reference TRBV5-1 and TRBJ1-4, is KAGVTQTPRYLIKTRGQQVTLSCSPISGHRSVSWYQQTPGQGLQFLFEYFSETQRNKGNFPGRFSGRQFSNSRSEMNVSTLELGDSALYLCASSWTGTTNEKLFFGSGTQLSVL.

The chain combines TRBV11-1 with TRBJ1-6; tentatively, D is TRBD1 (5 bases). Germline V CDR1 and CDR2: SGHAT, FQDESV (reference sequence). CDR3 length equals 14 residues. V was trimmed by 3 bases and J by 6 bases, leaving 9 bases between them. CDR3 in DNA: TGTGCCAGCAGCTTCGAGGGACTTAATTCACCCCTCCACTTT. Translating it yields CASSFEGLNSPLHF.

This chain joins TRBV4-3 and TRBJ2-1, with 12 bases aligning to TRBD2. Germline loops: CDR1 LGHNA, CDR2 YSLEER. V lost 0 bases, J lost 9 bases, and 15 bases stayed unmatched. The CDR3 runs 19 residues. DNA of the CDR3: TGCGCCAGCAGCCAAGATATGTTTGCGTTAGGACTAGCGGGATCTGAGCAGTTCTTC. Its translation: CASSQDMFALGLAGSEQFF.

CDR3 region: CASTLRAPYEQYF. The CDR3 nucleotides read TGTGCCAGTACCCTCAGGGCTCCCTACGAGCAGTACTTC. This chain connects TRBV19 to TRBJ2-7; D might be TRBD1 (5 bases). Germline values: CDR1 LNHDA, CDR2 SQIVND (reference sequence). With 7 bases removed from V and 2 bases from J, the gap between germline ends came to 12 bases. The CDR3 consists of 13 residues.

This chain connects TRBV3-1 (or the pseudogene TRBV3-2) to TRBJ1-2; weak D call: TRBD1 (5 bases). The CDR3 loop spans 13 amino acids. The germline V gene encodes CDR1 LGHDT and CDR2 YNNKEL (reference sequence). V lost 5 bases and J 7 bases, leaving 14 bases between the germline ends. The CDR3 protein is CASSSGRGLGYTF. CDR3 in DNA: TGTGCCAGCAGCTCGGGACGGGGACTTGGCTACACCTTC.

This chain uses TRBV7-2 with TRBJ2-7; 11 bases line up with TRBD1. The CDR3 sequence is 15 residues long. V lost 3 bases, J lost 4 bases, and 5 bases stayed unmatched. Germline V gene lookup returns CDR1 SGHTA and CDR2 FQGNSA. CDR3 nucleotide sequence: TGTGCCAGCAGCTTCGGACAGGGGGCGCCGTACGAGCAGTACTTC. This codes for CASSFGQGAPYEQYF. The full variable domain, rest sourced from reference TRBV7-2 and TRBJ2-7, is GAGVSQSPSNKVTEKGKDVELRCDPISGHTALYWYRQSLGQGLEFLIYFQGNSAPDKSGLPSDRFSAERTGGSVSTLTIQRTQQEDSAVYLCASSFGQGAPYEQYFGPGTRLTVT.

This chain links TRBV4-2 with TRBJ1-1; D gene uncertain. This CDR3 is 16 amino acids long. Germline lookup yields CDR1 LGHNA and CDR2 YNFKEQ. V gave up 1 base and J gave up 3 bases, with 15 bases separating them. CDR3 sequence: CASSQGRRGRDTEAFF. The CDR3 coding sequence is TGTGCCAGCAGCCAAGGGAGACGGGGTCGGGACACTGAAGCTTTCTTT.

The chain couples TRBV27 to TRBJ1-2, with D maybe TRBD1 (5 bases). The germline V gene has CDR1 MNHEY and CDR2 SMNVEV (reference sequence). This CDR3 spans 13 amino acids. Trimming left V 3 bases short and J 3 bases short, with 8 bases between. The CDR3 loop is CASSFQGYYGYTF. CDR3 in DNA: TGTGCCAGCAGTTTCCAGGGCTACTATGGCTACACCTTC.

This clone was counted once. The chain joins TRBV11-2 to TRBJ2-1, with 13 bases identical to TRBD2. This CDR3 is 19 amino acids long. V lost 3 bases, J lost 7 bases, and 15 bases stayed unmatched. Germline V CDR1 and CDR2: SGHAT, FQNNGV. CDR3 loop: CASSFGFSTSGRLSNEQFF. For the CDR3, the DNA is TGTGCCAGCAGCTTCGGGTTTTCGACTAGCGGGAGGCTGAGTAATGAGCAGTTCTTC. Using reference TRBV11-2 and TRBJ2-1 for the parts outside the CDR3, the full variable domain is EAGVAQSPRYKIIEKRQSVAFWCNPISGHATLYWYQQILGQGPKLLIQFQNNGVVDDSQLPKDRFSAERLKGVDSTLKIQPAKLEDSAVYLCASSFGFSTSGRLSNEQFFGPGTRLTVL.

This chain joins TRBV5-1 and TRBJ2-1; TRBD2 might be the D (6 bases). V lost 4 bases, J lost 2 bases, and 13 bases lay in between. The CDR3 is 15 amino acids. Per germline, CDR1 SGHRS and CDR2 YFSETQ. CDR3 sequence: CASSIRGGAYNEQFF. The DNA for the CDR3 is TGCGCCAGCAGCATTCGGGGAGGCGCCTACAATGAGCAGTTCTTC. Filled out from reference TRBV5-1 and TRBJ2-1, the complete variable domain reads KAGVTQTPRYLIKTRGQQVTLSCSPISGHRSVSWYQQTPGQGLQFLFEYFSETQRNKGNFPGRFSGRQFSNSRSEMNVSTLELGDSALYLCASSIRGGAYNEQFFGPGTRLTVL.

This clone came up a few times. This chain uses TRBV4-1 with TRBJ2-7, with 8 bases that match TRBD2. Trimming at V came to 4 bases and at J to 2 bases, leaving 10 bases not matched to a gene. Looked up from germline, CDR1 is MGHRA and CDR2 is YSYEKL. The CDR3 spans 16 residues. CDR3 coding DNA: TGCGCCAGCAGCCTATACTTTAGCGGGGCGGCCTACGAGCAGTACTTC. Translating gives CASSLYFSGAAYEQYF.

This rearrangement joins TRBV7-9 to TRBJ1-4; 11 bases align to TRBD1. Germline-derived CDR1 and CDR2 are SEHNR and FQNEAQ (reference sequence). V was clipped by 5 bases and J by 7 bases; unmatched bases: 3. This CDR3 contains 14 residues. The CDR3 reads CASSLGQGVEKLFF. In nucleotides, the CDR3 is TGTGCCAGCAGCCTGGGACAGGGGGTTGAAAAACTGTTTTTT.

The CDR3: CASSPAGQDYNEQFF. The DNA of the CDR3 is TGTGCCAGCAGCCCTGCCGGACAGGATTACAATGAGCAGTTCTTC. V and J are TRBV6-2 or TRBV6-3 and TRBJ2-1; 7 bases are a match to TRBD1. This CDR3 contains 15 residues. Germline V lookup: CDR1 MNHEY, CDR2 SVGEGT. V dropped 6 bases and J dropped 4; count of bases not matched to a gene: 9.

This clone was counted once. This chain links TRBV11-2 with TRBJ2-7; D remains ambiguous. This CDR3 is built from 15 residues. The V gene's germline CDR1 is SGHAT and CDR2 FQNNGV. Trimming removed 5 bases from V and 0 bases from J, with 14 bases in between. CDR3 region: CASSHRRRSSYEQYF. In DNA, the CDR3 is TGTGCCAGCAGCCATCGGCGAAGGAGCTCCTACGAGCAGTACTTC.

The V and J genes are TRBV6-5 and TRBJ1-2, with TRBD1 identical over 7 bases. The germline gives CDR1 MNHEY, CDR2 SVGAGI. This CDR3 region has 14 residues. J was trimmed by 1 base and V by 7 bases; bases with no gene match: 6. The CDR3 region has the DNA TGTGCCAGCACCAAGCCAGGGGGTAACTATGGCTACACCTTC. Residues: CASTKPGGNYGYTF.

The chain carries TRBV28 and TRBJ2-1; 9 nucleotides align to TRBD2. In germline, CDR1 is MDHEN, CDR2 SYDVKM. The CDR3 is 15 amino acids. Losses at the gene ends were 2 bases for V and 8 bases for J; bases not matched to a gene: 7. CDR3 sequence reads: CASSLNSGSGDEQFF. For the CDR3, the DNA is TGTGCCAGCAGTTTAAATAGCGGGAGTGGTGATGAGCAGTTCTTC.

This chain links TRBV7-6 with TRBJ1-5; D ambiguous. Per germline, CDR1 SGHVS and CDR2 FNYEAQ. Trimming shortened V by 4 bases and J by 5 bases, and 9 bases separated the two germline ends. The CDR3 consists of 13 residues. The DNA for the CDR3 is TGTGCCAGCAGCTCTAATAGTTATCAGCCCCAGCATTTT. Translating gives CASSSNSYQPQHF. The whole variable domain, filled in from reference TRBV7-6 and TRBJ1-5, reads GAGVSQSPRYKVTKRGQDVALRCDPISGHVSLYWYRQALGQGPEFLTYFNYEAQQDKSGLPNDRFSAERPEGSISTLTIQRTEQRDSAMYRCASSSNSYQPQHFGDGTRLSIL.

This clone was seen only a few times. V usage is TRBV30 and J usage is TRBJ1-2; TRBD1 agrees at 10 bases. Trimming removed 8 bases from V and 8 bases from J; junction bases left unmatched: 11. Germline V CDR1 and CDR2: GTSNPN, SVGIG (reference sequence). The CDR3 runs to 13 residues. The CDR3 coding sequence is TGTGCCGGACGGGACAGGGGCGGACTGGGCTACACCTTC. Its translation: CAGRDRGGLGYTF. Using reference TRBV30 and TRBJ1-2 for the parts outside the CDR3, the full variable domain is SQTIHQWPATLVQPVGSPLSLECTVEGTSNPNLYWYRQAAGRGLQLLFYSVGIGQISSEVPQNLSASRPQDRQFILSSKKLLLSDSGFYLCAGRDRGGLGYTFGSGTRLTVV.

The chain uses TRBV30 and TRBJ1-2; the D is unclear. This CDR3 has 13 residues. CDR1 and CDR2 (germline): GTSNPN, SVGIG (reference sequence). Trimming took off 3 bases at V and 3 bases at J, with 11 bases between the two ends. DNA of the CDR3: TGTGCCTGGAGCGACGACACTTACTATGGCTACACCTTC. Translation: CAWSDDTYYGYTF.

V and J are TRBV5-1 and TRBJ2-1, with D maybe TRBD2 (6 bases). The CDR3 has 14 residues. Trimming pared 0 bases from V and 3 bases from J, leaving 7 bases between. The germline CDR1 and CDR2 sequences are SGHRS and YFSETQ. CDR3 protein: CASSLGDFYNEQFF. For the CDR3, the DNA is TGCGCCAGCAGCTTGGGGGACTTCTACAATGAGCAGTTCTTC.